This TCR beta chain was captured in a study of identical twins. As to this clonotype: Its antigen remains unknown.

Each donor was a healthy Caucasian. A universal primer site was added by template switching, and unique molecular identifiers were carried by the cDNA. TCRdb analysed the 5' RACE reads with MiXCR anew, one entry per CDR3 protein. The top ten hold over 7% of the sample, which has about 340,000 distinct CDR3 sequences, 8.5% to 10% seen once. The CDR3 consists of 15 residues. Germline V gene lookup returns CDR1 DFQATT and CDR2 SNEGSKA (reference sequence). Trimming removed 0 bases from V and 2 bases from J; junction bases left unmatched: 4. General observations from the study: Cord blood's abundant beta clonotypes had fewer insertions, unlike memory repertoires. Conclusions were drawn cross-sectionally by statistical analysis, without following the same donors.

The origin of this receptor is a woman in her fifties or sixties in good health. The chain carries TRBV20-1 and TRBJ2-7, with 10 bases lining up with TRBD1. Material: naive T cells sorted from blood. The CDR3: CSARETGQGTYEQYF. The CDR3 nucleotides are TGCAGTGCTAGAGAGACGGGACAGGGGACCTACGAGCAGTACTTC.